The present TCR beta chain was sequenced within a study of cytomegalovirus exposure and HLA in healthy donors. The CDR3 runs to 13 residues. Germline V gene sequence: CDR1 SGHRS, CDR2 YFSETQ. The V gene lost 4 bases and the J gene lost 7 bases, with 9 bases spanning the gap. The study, taken as a whole, reports: The study listed under 200 cytomegalovirus-associated TCR beta chains. Testing in vitro showed a few CMV-associated chains specific for CMV antigens.

Turning to this clone: What it binds is unknown.

Libraries were prepared by immunoSEQ multiplex PCR; TCRdb keeps only in-frame clonotypes and omits some of them. The table lists roughly 310,000 clones, roughly 87% of them singletons. The sample taken for sequencing was PBMCs. The sequence was obtained from a man aged 30-40 years in good health and CMV-seronegative. The chain is built from TRBV5-1 and TRBJ1-6; TRBD1 might be the D (6 bases). CDR3 sequence reads: CASSATGNSPLHF. CDR3 DNA sequence: TGCGCCAGCAGCGCCACAGGGAATTCACCCCTCCACTTT. Filled out from reference TRBV5-1 and TRBJ1-6, the complete variable domain reads KAGVTQTPRYLIKTRGQQVTLSCSPISGHRSVSWYQQTPGQGLQFLFEYFSETQRNKGNFPGRFSGRQFSNSRSEMNVSTLELGDSALYLCASSATGNSPLHFGNGTRLTVT.